The source of this T cell receptor (beta chain) is a study of shared clonotypes between healthy human individuals. Overall study results and limits: Relative to clonotypes present in all four donors, those not shared had lower generation probabilities.

Sequencing was performed with immunoSEQ multiplex PCR; in TCRdb, only in-frame clones are kept and a portion is missing. The data contain roughly 2 million clones, approximately 94% of them seen just once; the ten biggest clones take up approximately 0.13%. Note on this clone: What it binds is unknown.

From germline, CDR1 is SEHNR and CDR2 FQNEAQ (reference sequence). The V end lost 2 bases, the J end lost 5 bases, and 12 bases lay between the germline ends. This CDR3 spans 15 amino acids. Donors were healthy HIV-negative adults without recently reported acute infections or vaccinations. Naive CD45RA+ and memory CD45RA-negative subsets were split from CD4+ cells. The receptor comes from a man younger than 35 in good health. Sequencing input: naive CD4+ T cells sorted from blood. Sample subset: CD45RA+ positively selected. The rearrangement joins TRBV7-9 to TRBJ2-2; no definite D call. CDR3 protein: CASSLQQERTGELFF. The CDR3 DNA sequence: TGTGCCAGCAGCTTACAGCAGGAAAGGACCGGGGAGCTGTTTTTT.